A selection of T cell receptor beta chains follows, all from one sample in a study of human T cells and chemical hapten exposure. TCRdb fed the RACE reads into MiXCR, producing one record per CDR3 protein. The profile shows 90,000 to 120,000 distinct CDR3 sequences, approximately 9.9% of them singletons. Sequencing used whole blood, obtained in connection with sensitization to the hapten diphenylcyclopropenone (DPC). The origin of the receptors is a woman aged 40 to 50 with alopecia areata. Some clones in this sample may be carry-over from other donors' samples. CDR3s include the opening cysteine and the closing phenylalanine or tryptophan. D genes are given only for firm matches. Expanded clones get a size class; other rows say once, few or many, or leave the size out.

CASSQGVRGEQFF	TGTGCCAGCAGCCAAGGGGTCCGGGGTGAGCAGTTCTTC	.	TRBV14	TRBJ2-1	many
CASSFPGGNTDTQYF	TGTGCCAGCAGCTTCCCCGGGGGAAACACAGATACGCAGTATTTT	.	TRBV11-2	TRBJ2-3	many
CAIRGDFSVETQYF	TGTGCCATCAGAGGGGACTTTTCTGTAGAGACCCAGTACTTC	.	TRBV10-3	TRBJ2-5	few
CAWSVTGRNTIYF	TGTGCCTGGAGTGTGACAGGGAGAAACACCATATATTTT	TRBD1	TRBV30	TRBJ1-3	.
CASSLGPPGYTF	TGTGCCAGCAGCTTAGGGCCTCCTGGCTACACCTTC	.	TRBV7-9	TRBJ1-2	.
CSASSETNEQFF	TGCAGTGCTAGTTCGGAAACGAATGAGCAGTTCTTC	.	TRBV20-1	TRBJ2-1	few
CSASKFRSNQPQHF	TGCAGTGCTAGTAAGTTTCGGAGCAATCAGCCCCAGCATTTT	.	TRBV20-1	TRBJ1-5	many
CASSIQGTETQYF	TGTGCCAGTAGTATCCAGGGGACGGAGACCCAGTACTTC	.	TRBV19	TRBJ2-5	.
CASSKEGRSYGYTF	TGTGCCAGCAGCAAGGAGGGGAGGTCCTATGGCTACACCTTC	.	TRBV7-2	TRBJ1-2	many
CASSQRDYYNEQFF	TGTGCCAGCAGCCAGCGGGACTACTACAATGAGCAGTTCTTC	TRBD2	TRBV7-2	TRBJ2-1	.
CSARPSGRAIAGELFF	TGCAGTGCTAGGCCTAGCGGGAGGGCCATTGCCGGGGAGCTGTTTTTT	TRBD2	TRBV20-1	TRBJ2-2	few
CASSLATATNEKLFF	TGCGCCAGCAGCTTGGCGACCGCAACTAATGAAAAACTGTTTTTT	.	TRBV5-1	TRBJ1-4	many
CASSYSSPISGNTIYF	TGTGCCAGCAGTTACTCGAGTCCGATCTCTGGAAACACCATATATTTT	.	TRBV6-6	TRBJ1-3	many
CASSFGQGIQYF	TGTGCCAGCAGTTTCGGACAGGGTATTCAGTACTTC	TRBD1	TRBV6-2/TRBV6-3	TRBJ2-4	many
CASNRGGGMNTEAFF	TGTGCCAGCAACAGAGGGGGTGGAATGAACACTGAAGCTTTCTTT	.	TRBV7-8	TRBJ1-1	.
CASSLGLKETQYF	TGTGCCAGCAGCTTAGGGCTCAAAGAGACCCAGTACTTC	.	TRBV11-2	TRBJ2-5	many
CASTERGQGARGYTF	TGTGCCAGTACCGAGCGGGGACAGGGGGCGCGTGGCTACACCTTC	TRBD1	TRBV19	TRBJ1-2	many
CASSFGGEQYF	TGTGCCAGCAGTTTCGGAGGGGAGCAGTACTTC	.	TRBV6-5	TRBJ2-7	medium-sized
CASSPGAGGLNTIYF	TGTGCCAGCAGCCCAGGGGCAGGGGGATTGAACACCATATATTTT	TRBD1	TRBV7-9	TRBJ1-3	few
CASSAKHMNTEAFF	TGTGCCAGCAGTGCCAAGCACATGAACACTGAAGCTTTCTTT	.	TRBV6-1	TRBJ1-1	few
CAYQGGVGNEQFF	TGTGCCTACCAGGGGGGGGTTGGGAATGAGCAGTTCTTC	.	TRBV30	TRBJ2-1	few
CASSQASGLTYEQYF	TGTGCCAGCAGCCAAGCCAGCGGCCTTACCTACGAGCAGTACTTC	.	TRBV4-2	TRBJ2-7	.
CASSLTLAGEQFF	TGTGCCAGCAGCTTAACACTAGCGGGTGAGCAGTTCTTC	TRBD2	TRBV7-2	TRBJ2-1	few
CASSQYQTDTQYF	TGTGCCAGCAGCCAGTACCAAACAGATACGCAGTATTTT	.	TRBV4-2	TRBJ2-3	.
CASSLDQPIMNTEAFF	TGTGCCAGCAGCTTAGACCAGCCTATTATGAACACTGAAGCTTTCTTT	.	TRBV11-2	TRBJ1-1	many
CASSLIGKETQYF	TGCGCCAGCAGCTTGATCGGGAAAGAGACCCAGTACTTC	.	TRBV5-1	TRBJ2-5	many
CASSYIQGRTEAFF	TGTGCCAGCAGCTATATACAGGGTCGAACTGAAGCTTTCTTT	.	TRBV7-9	TRBJ1-1	once
CASSPLRTGELFF	TGTGCCAGCTCACCGCTCAGGACCGGGGAGCTGTTTTTT	.	TRBV18	TRBJ2-2	many
CSPLGETQYF	TGCAGTCCGCTTGGAGAGACCCAGTACTTC	.	TRBV20-1	TRBJ2-5	many
CASSLDETGSSYEQYF	TGTGCCAGCAGCTTAGACGAGACAGGGAGCTCCTACGAGCAGTACTTC	TRBD1	TRBV7-9	TRBJ2-7	few
CASSPGLAARDTQYF	TGTGCCAGCAGTCCCGGACTAGCGGCCCGGGATACGCAGTATTTT	TRBD2	TRBV28	TRBJ2-3	.
CATSRDKGQGNTIYF	TGTGCCACCAGCAGAGATAAGGGGCAAGGAAACACCATATATTTT	.	TRBV15	TRBJ1-3	many
CASSQDGAYEQFF	TGCGCCAGCAGCCAAGACGGAGCGTACGAGCAGTTCTTC	.	TRBV4-3	TRBJ2-1	many
CASSQRTGAYEQYF	TGCGCCAGCAGCCAAAGGACAGGGGCCTACGAGCAGTACTTC	TRBD1	TRBV4-3	TRBJ2-7	.
CASSLKGGPMNTEAFF	TGTGCCAGCAGCTTGAAGGGGGGCCCTATGAACACTGAAGCTTTCTTT	.	TRBV5-6	TRBJ1-1	.
CASSQDHRTWGADTQYF	TGCGCCAGCAGCCAAGATCACCGAACTTGGGGTGCAGATACGCAGTATTTT	.	TRBV4-3	TRBJ2-3	few
CSVDGSSGANVLTF	TGCAGCGTTGATGGGAGCTCTGGGGCCAACGTCCTGACTTTC	.	TRBV29-1	TRBJ2-6	few
CATSSRGQARYGYTF	TGTGCCACCAGCAGCCGCGGACAGGCCCGGTATGGCTACACCTTC	TRBD1	TRBV15	TRBJ1-2	many
CASSPLGQSYEQYF	TGTGCCAGCAGCCCCCTCGGTCAATCCTACGAGCAGTACTTC	.	TRBV3-1	TRBJ2-7	many
CASRTLGADTQYF	TGTGCCAGCAGGACACTGGGGGCAGATACGCAGTATTTT	.	TRBV12-3/TRBV12-4	TRBJ2-3	few
CSAPTNMNTEAFF	TGCAGTGCTCCGACAAACATGAACACTGAAGCTTTCTTT	.	TRBV20-1	TRBJ1-1	few
CASSPRSAAQYNEQFF	TGTGCCAGCTCACCACGGTCGGCGGCACAATACAATGAGCAGTTCTTC	.	TRBV18	TRBJ2-1	many
CASSQSGTGGNNEQFF	TGCGCCAGCAGCCAATCCGGGACAGGGGGCAACAATGAGCAGTTCTTC	TRBD1	TRBV23-1	TRBJ2-1	.
CASSRWDRINYGYTF	TGTGCCAGCAGCCGTTGGGACAGGATAAACTATGGCTACACCTTC	TRBD1	TRBV27	TRBJ1-2	many
CAYIGQDHGYTF	TGTGCCTATATTGGACAGGATCATGGCTACACCTTC	TRBD1	TRBV30	TRBJ1-2	few
CASSQDGRTVTRNYGYTF	TGTGCCAGCAGCCAAGATGGGCGGACAGTAACAAGAAACTATGGCTACACCTTC	.	TRBV4-2	TRBJ1-2	many
CASTFSGAVGETQYF	TGTGCCAGCACTTTTTCAGGGGCGGTGGGGGAGACCCAGTACTTC	.	TRBV7-2	TRBJ2-5	many
CSASGDSYNEQFF	TGCAGTGCTAGTGGAGACTCCTACAATGAGCAGTTCTTC	.	TRBV20-1	TRBJ2-1	.